The rows below give T cell receptor beta chains drawn from one sample of a study of cytomegalovirus exposure and HLA in healthy donors. Assay: immunoSEQ multiplex PCR; the TCRdb copy retains only in-frame clones and omits some. In the table there are about 150,000 clones, over 80% of which are singletons. The source material was PBMCs. These receptors all stem from a man aged 35 to 55 in good health and CMV-seronegative. Both conserved end residues are part of each CDR3. The order of the fields is J gene, D gene, clone size, V gene, CDR3 DNA, CDR3 protein. D genes are given only for firm matches. Clone sizes are given selectively: once, few, many, or a class where the clone is expanded.

TRBJ2-7,-,-,TRBV5-8,TGTGCCAGCAGCTTAGGACGGGGTGACGAGCAGTACTTC,CASSLGRGDEQYF
TRBJ1-1,-,-,TRBV4-3,TGCGCCAGCAGCCAAGGGTACAGATTGAACACTGAAGCTTTCTTT,CASSQGYRLNTEAFF
TRBJ2-3,-,-,TRBV6-1,TGTGCCAGCAGTGACCTCAAACCTAGCACAGACACGCAGTATTTT,CASSDLKPSTDTQYF
TRBJ2-1,-,-,TRBV7-6,TGTGCCAGCAGCTTAGAGCAAGGGGCATACAATGAGCAGTTCTTC,CASSLEQGAYNEQFF
TRBJ2-2,-,few,TRBV27,TGTGCCAGCAGTTTGAGTTACGCGAACACCGGGGAGCTGTTTTTT,CASSLSYANTGELFF
TRBJ2-5,TRBD2,-,TRBV7-9,TGTGCCAGCAGCTTAGGAGGGAGGGATAAAGAGACCCAGTACTTC,CASSLGGRDKETQYF
TRBJ2-1,-,-,TRBV29-1,TGCAGCGTTGAAGGGGGGGGGCTGTCGGGGTCCTACAATGAGCAGTTCTTC,CSVEGGGLSGSYNEQFF
TRBJ1-4,TRBD1,-,TRBV25-1,TGTGCCAGCGGACAGGTTCTTTGGGAAAAACTGTTTTTT,CASGQVLWEKLFF
TRBJ1-1,-,-,TRBV7-6,TGTGCCAGCAGCTTAGTCGGGGGGAATGAAGCTTTCTTT,CASSLVGGNEAFF
TRBJ2-2,TRBD2,-,TRBV27,TGTGCCAGCAGTTCCTCGGGAGGTTTCACCGGGGAGCTGTTTTTT,CASSSSGGFTGELFF
TRBJ2-2,TRBD1,once,TRBV18,TGTGCCAGCTCACTTCGACAGGGGACCGGGGAGCTGTTTTTT,CASSLRQGTGELFF
TRBJ2-3,TRBD2,-,TRBV5-1,TGCGCCAGCAGCCCGACTAGCGGGAGGGATACGCAGTATTTT,CASSPTSGRDTQYF
TRBJ2-5,-,-,TRBV19,TGTGCCAGTAGTATTGGACTACCTACCTCGGCCCAGTACTTC,CASSIGLPTSAQYF
TRBJ1-2,-,-,TRBV6-1,TGTGCCAGCAGCTACGAACCGGGAACCTATGGCTACACCTTC,CASSYEPGTYGYTF
TRBJ2-2,TRBD2,-,TRBV5-8,TGTGCCAGCAGCTCACTGATAGCGGGAGTCTACCACACCGGGGAACTGTTTTTT,CASSSLIAGVYHTGELFF
TRBJ2-1,TRBD2,-,TRBV4-3,TGCGCCAGCAGCCAAGATCGAGCGGGGGGTCCCGGGGGGGAGCAGTTCTTC,CASSQDRAGGPGGEQFF
TRBJ2-7,TRBD1,once,TRBV7-9,TGTGCCAGCAGCAATAGGGACAGGCCCTACAAGCAGTACTTC,CASSNRDRPYKQYF
TRBJ2-7,TRBD1,-,TRBV14,TGTGCCAGCAGCCCTGGGACAGGCTCCTACGAGCAGTACTTC,CASSPGTGSYEQYF
TRBJ2-7,TRBD2,-,TRBV27,TGTGCCAGCAGTCTTCTAGTAGCGGGAGGGGGTTCCTACGAGCAGTACTTC,CASSLLVAGGGSYEQYF
TRBJ2-6,TRBD1,-,TRBV7-2,TGTGCCAGCAGCTCGACAGGGGGAGGCCCCTCTGGGGCCAACGTCCTGACTTTC,CASSSTGGGPSGANVLTF
TRBJ2-7,TRBD2,-,TRBV2,TGTGCCAGCAGTCAAAGCGCCGTAGCGGGCTCCTACGAGCAGTACTTC,CASSQSAVAGSYEQYF
TRBJ2-3,TRBD2,-,TRBV4-1,TGCGCCAGCAGCCAAGATTCCCGGGCCAGCGGGGGTGTTACGCAGTATTTT,CASSQDSRASGGVTQYF